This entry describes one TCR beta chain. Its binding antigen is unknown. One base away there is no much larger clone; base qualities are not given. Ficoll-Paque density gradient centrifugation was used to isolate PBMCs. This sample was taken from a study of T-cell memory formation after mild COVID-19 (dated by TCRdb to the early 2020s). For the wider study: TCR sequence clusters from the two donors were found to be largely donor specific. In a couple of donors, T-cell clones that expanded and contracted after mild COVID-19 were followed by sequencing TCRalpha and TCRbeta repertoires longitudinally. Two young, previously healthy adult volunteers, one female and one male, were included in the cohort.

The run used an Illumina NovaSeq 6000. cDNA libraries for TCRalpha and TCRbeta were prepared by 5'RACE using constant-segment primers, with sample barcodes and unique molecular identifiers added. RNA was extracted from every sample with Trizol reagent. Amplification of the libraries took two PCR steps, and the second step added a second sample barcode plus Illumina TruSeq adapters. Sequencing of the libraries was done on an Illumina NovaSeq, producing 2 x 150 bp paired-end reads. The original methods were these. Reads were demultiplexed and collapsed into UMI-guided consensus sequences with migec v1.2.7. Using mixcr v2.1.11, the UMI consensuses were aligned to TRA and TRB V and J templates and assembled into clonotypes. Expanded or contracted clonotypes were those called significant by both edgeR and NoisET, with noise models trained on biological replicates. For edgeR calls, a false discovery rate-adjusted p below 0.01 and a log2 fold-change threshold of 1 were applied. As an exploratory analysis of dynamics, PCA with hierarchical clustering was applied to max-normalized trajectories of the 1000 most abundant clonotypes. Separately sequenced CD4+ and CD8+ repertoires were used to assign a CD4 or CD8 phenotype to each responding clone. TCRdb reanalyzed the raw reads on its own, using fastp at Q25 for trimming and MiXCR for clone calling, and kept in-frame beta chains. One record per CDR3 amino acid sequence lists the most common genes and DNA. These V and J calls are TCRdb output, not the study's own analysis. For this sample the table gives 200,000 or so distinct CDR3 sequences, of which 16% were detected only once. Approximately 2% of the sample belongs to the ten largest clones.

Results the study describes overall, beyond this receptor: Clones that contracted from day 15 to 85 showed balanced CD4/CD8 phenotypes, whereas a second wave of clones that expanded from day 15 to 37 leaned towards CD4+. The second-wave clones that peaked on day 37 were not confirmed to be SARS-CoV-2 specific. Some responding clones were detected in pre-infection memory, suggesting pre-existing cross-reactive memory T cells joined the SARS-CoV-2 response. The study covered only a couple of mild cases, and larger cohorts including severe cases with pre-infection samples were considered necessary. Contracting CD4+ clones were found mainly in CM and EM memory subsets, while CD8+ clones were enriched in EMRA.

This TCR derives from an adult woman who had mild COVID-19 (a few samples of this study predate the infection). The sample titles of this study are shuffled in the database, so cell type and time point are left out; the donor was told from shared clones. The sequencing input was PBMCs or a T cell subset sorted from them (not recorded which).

The DNA sequence is TGTGCCAGCAGTTTCGCGACAGGGGGCCGAGAGACCCAGTACTTC. Its translation reads: CASSFATGGRETQYF. This chain is built from TRBV12-3 or TRBV12-4 and TRBJ2-5; 10 central nucleotides agree with TRBD1. From the cysteine up to the phenylalanine, the CDR3 has a length of 15 residues. Only the CDR3 region is kept as DNA, spanning 45 bases read in frame from base 1. V lost 3 bases and J lost 4 bases, and the count of bases not matched to a germline gene is 5.